This TCR beta chain was profiled in a study of T cells in Graves' hyperthyroidism and ophthalmopathy (dated by TCRdb to the late 2010s). For context, the study as a whole: Peripheral blood was sampled at the time of initial diagnosis, prior to any treatment. TCR V-J signatures able to tell the groups apart were searched for in a discovery cohort of 90 to 100 patients, of whom roughly 42 had Graves' ophthalmopathy and roughly 59 had stable Graves' hyperthyroidism. Prospective prediction of ophthalmopathy was tested in an independent validation cohort consisting of 18 to 20 hyperthyroidism patients and around 16 patients who later progressed to ophthalmopathy. The 85 to 100 discovery patients were divided at random into training and test sets in a 7:3 ratio. Thyroid tissue and blood T-cell repertoires from about six Graves' hyperthyroidism patients were also compared in the study. After blood sampling, hyperthyroidism patients were treated with methimazole at a starting dose of 30 mg daily, and ophthalmopathy patients were treated with high-dose intravenous methylprednisolone. According to the paper, TCR Vbeta CDR3 sequencing was carried out on around 140 peripheral blood samples, which came from around 43 ophthalmopathy, some 73 hyperthyroidism and roughly 17 progressor patients. The investigation overall reported the following: Most expanded thyroid clonotypes (frequency above 0.001) were also found in blood, which suggests that blood repertoires may mirror thyroid immune responses. A model built on a 13 V-J signature distinguished ophthalmopathy from stable hyperthyroidism, reaching roughly 88% sensitivity and approximately 81% specificity in cross-validation and 80%/75% in testing. In validation, the model predicted progression to ophthalmopathy a median of 6.5 months before onset, with roughly 71% sensitivity and almost 75% specificity. No statistical method was used to set the sample size in advance, and investigators knew the group allocation.

Stable Graves' hyperthyroidism was defined as no progression to ophthalmopathy during 18 months of follow-up. Hyperthyroidism patients were newly diagnosed, with disease duration under 2 months, and aged 18 to 65 years. Exclusion was applied to patients with uncontrolled infections, other autoimmune diseases, pregnancy or lactation. Diagnoses were based on clinical symptoms, serum thyroxine and TRAb, thyroid ultrasound and orbital computed tomography. Ficoll-Paque density gradient centrifugation was used to isolate PBMCs from around 10 ml of fresh peripheral blood. Total RNA was extracted using Trizol reagent, and RNA quality was assessed on an Agilent 2100 Bioanalyzer. In this sample, this clonotype turned up many times. Its binding antigen is unknown. No base quality values were provided; no much bigger clone lies one nucleotide off. From its cysteine to its phenylalanine, the CDR3 spans 15 amino acids. Only CDR3 DNA remains: 45 bases, in frame from the first base. Based on the germline V gene, the CDR1 and CDR2 sequences are MDHEN and SYDVKM. At the junction V is shortened by 6 bases and J by 3 bases, with 18 bases in between.

TCR beta CDR3 regions were amplified from RNA transcripts. The first round of RT-PCR for the TCR CDR3 was performed with the HTBI primer set and the Qiagen OneStep RT-PCR kit. The libraries were constructed in a second round of multiplex PCR and then size-selected and purified. Paired-end sequencing of the libraries was performed with 100 bp reads on an Illumina HiSeq2000. The paper's processing steps were these. Raw data were processed with SOAPnuke, discarding reads with adapters, uncalled bases, mean Phred below 15, or no exact constant-primer or identifier match. COPE v1.2.5 was used to merge high-quality paired reads, and clonotypes were defined as unique nucleotide sequences. Clonotypes were aligned to IMGT TRBV, TRBD and TRBJ reference segments using MiTCR v1.1. The analysis was restricted to V-J combinations with a frequency above 0.0001, which together covered 99.2% of the repertoires. The TCS score was defined as F50 (clonal expansion) divided by E x V (chaos), with BLOSUM62-based TCRdist calculated between CDR3 peptides within each V-J. Welch's t-statistics and random forest reduced 450 to 600 V-J features to 13, which were used in a naive Bayes classifier (R e1071). TCRdb handled the public reads itself, with Q25 trimming in fastp and clone calling in MiXCR, and kept productive beta chains. Rows merge per CDR3 protein into single entries with the most common DNA and genes. TCRdb, not the original authors, processed these V and J calls. For this sample the table gives 700,000 or so distinct CDR3 sequences, of which about a sixth were detected only once. The ten most abundant clones make up under 10% of the sample.

This receptor was identified in a man between 18 and 29 years old with Graves' hyperthyroidism. Sequenced: blood. The chain was built from TRBV28 and TRBJ2-7; there is no confident call for the D gene. The nucleotide sequence is TGTGCCAGCAGCCGGCGGTCAGCCAGTAACTACGAGCAGTACTTC. This is translated as CASSRRSASNYEQYF.